Following are 11 T cell receptor beta chains from one sample sequenced in a study of blood T cell repertoires in COVID-19. Using immunoSEQ multiplex PCR, the repertoire was profiled, and TCRdb retains in-frame clones only, with some absent. This table has under 250,000 clones, around four fifths appearing once. Input material: peripheral blood. The receptors shown here come from a woman in her fifties or sixties with active or convalescent COVID-19.

The rearrangement joins TRBV27 to TRBJ2-2, with a possible D match to TRBD2 (5 bases). V was clipped by 4 bases and J by 4 bases, with 10 bases between them. Germline V gene data show CDR1 as MNHEY and CDR2 as SMNVEV (reference sequence). The CDR3 is made up of 14 amino acids. CDR3 nucleotides: TGTGCCAGCAGTTCGGACTGGGGCACCGGGGAGCTGTTTTTT. Protein: CASSSDWGTGELFF.

This clone has only a few counts. The CDR3 sequence is CASSLGQGPSYEQYV. The DNA of the CDR3 is TGTGCCAGCAGCCTTGGCCAGGGGCCGTCCTACGAGCAGTACGTC. The chain is built from TRBV7-8 and TRBJ2-7; possibly TRBD1 for D (6 bases). The CDR3 spans 15 residues. V was cut by 5 bases and J by 1 base, with 15 bases left in between. The germline CDR1 and CDR2 sequences are SGHVS and FQNEAQ.

The J gene is TRBJ1-5, the V gene TRBV2; the match to TRBD1 covers 10 bases. This CDR3 comprises 19 residues. Germline V CDR1 and CDR2: SNHLY, FYNNEI. Trimming took 5 bases from V and 0 from J; bases not matched to a gene: 13. The CDR3 coding sequence is TGTGCCAGCAGTCATTCGGGGGACAGGGGTAGAAATAGCAATCAGCCCCAGCATTTT. This encodes CASSHSGDRGRNSNQPQHF. Using reference TRBV2 and TRBJ1-5 for the parts outside the CDR3, the full variable domain is EPEVTQTPSHQVTQMGQEVILRCVPISNHLYFYWYRQILGQKVEFLVSFYNNEISEKSEIFDDQFSVERPDGSNFTLKIRSTKLEDSAMYFCASSHSGDRGRNSNQPQHFGDGTRLSIL.

The chain combines TRBV15 with TRBJ2-1; 10 nucleotides match TRBD2. Trimming at V came to 4 bases and at J to 4 bases, leaving 10 bases not matched to a gene. The CDR3 is 17 amino acids. The germline V gene has CDR1 LNHNV and CDR2 YYDKDF (reference sequence). The CDR3 DNA follows: TGTGCCACCAGCAACACTCAGCGGGGGGGGAATTACAATGAGCAGTTCTTC. As protein: CATSNTQRGGNYNEQFF.

The chain uses TRBV19 and TRBJ1-3; 8 bases are a match to TRBD1. J lost 7 bases, V lost 5 bases, and 7 bases had no gene match. Germline-derived CDR1 and CDR2 are LNHDA and SQIVND (reference sequence). This CDR3 spans 14 amino acids. CDR3 in DNA: TGTGCCAGTAGTCCACAGGGGGTAGGGAACACCATATATTTT. Protein sequence: CASSPQGVGNTIYF.

The chain links TRBV19 to TRBJ2-1; D is ambiguous. The CDR3 loop spans 13 amino acids. Germline V gives CDR1 LNHDA, CDR2 SQIVND (reference sequence). The ends were cut back, 10 bases at V and 3 bases at J, with 13 bases in the middle. The CDR3 loop is CATGQARYNEQFF. The CDR3 bases are TGTGCCACCGGTCAGGCCCGCTACAATGAGCAGTTCTTC.

The chain carries TRBV15 and TRBJ2-7; the D gene is possibly TRBD2 (6 bases). The CDR3 sequence is 17 residues long. Germline CDR1 reads LNHNV; CDR2 reads YYDKDF (reference sequence). Trimming took off 3 bases at V and 1 base at J, with 19 bases between the two ends. The CDR3 sequence is CATSSRTTGSLSYEQYF. CDR3 DNA sequence: TGTGCCACCAGCAGCCGGACTACCGGGTCTCTTTCCTACGAGCAGTACTTC.

The CDR3 DNA is TGCGCCAGCAGCTTGGTGTTGGACAGGGGACAAGAGACCCAGTACTTC. Translating it yields CASSLVLDRGQETQYF. This sequence joins TRBV5-1 and TRBJ2-5; 9 bases match TRBD1. The V segment lost 0 bases and the J segment 2 bases; nucleotides outside the gene matches: 5. Germline V gene data show CDR1 as SGHRS and CDR2 as YFSETQ. This CDR3 has 16 amino acids.

This clone was found many times. The chain uses TRBV5-4 and TRBJ2-3; TRBD2 might be the D (6 bases). The V gene's germline CDR1 is SGHNT and CDR2 YYREEE (reference sequence). The CDR3 contains 15 residues. The germline V and J ends were trimmed by 4 bases and 2 bases, with 14 bases remaining between them. The CDR3 protein is CASSPAGPYTDTQYF. CDR3 DNA sequence: TGTGCCAGCAGCCCCGCGGGACCTTACACAGATACGCAGTATTTT.

The rearrangement uses TRBV6-1 and TRBJ2-5, with TRBD2 matching 7 bases. The CDR3 is 15 amino acids. CDR1 is MNHNS and CDR2 is SASEGT in the germline V gene. Trimming at V came to 2 bases and at J to 2 bases, leaving 5 bases not matched to a gene. CDR3 coding DNA: TGTGCCAGCAGTGAATGGGGGGGGTCACAAGAGACCCAGTACTTC. Translation: CASSEWGGSQETQYF.

The rearrangement joins TRBV15 to TRBJ2-2; D uncertain. Trimming left V 6 bases short and J 1 base short, with 9 bases between. The CDR3 loop spans 14 amino acids. Germline-derived CDR1 and CDR2 are LNHNV and YYDKDF (reference sequence). This chain's CDR3 is CATRLALNTGELFF. The CDR3 coding sequence is TGTGCCACCAGATTGGCCTTGAACACCGGGGAGCTGTTTTTT.